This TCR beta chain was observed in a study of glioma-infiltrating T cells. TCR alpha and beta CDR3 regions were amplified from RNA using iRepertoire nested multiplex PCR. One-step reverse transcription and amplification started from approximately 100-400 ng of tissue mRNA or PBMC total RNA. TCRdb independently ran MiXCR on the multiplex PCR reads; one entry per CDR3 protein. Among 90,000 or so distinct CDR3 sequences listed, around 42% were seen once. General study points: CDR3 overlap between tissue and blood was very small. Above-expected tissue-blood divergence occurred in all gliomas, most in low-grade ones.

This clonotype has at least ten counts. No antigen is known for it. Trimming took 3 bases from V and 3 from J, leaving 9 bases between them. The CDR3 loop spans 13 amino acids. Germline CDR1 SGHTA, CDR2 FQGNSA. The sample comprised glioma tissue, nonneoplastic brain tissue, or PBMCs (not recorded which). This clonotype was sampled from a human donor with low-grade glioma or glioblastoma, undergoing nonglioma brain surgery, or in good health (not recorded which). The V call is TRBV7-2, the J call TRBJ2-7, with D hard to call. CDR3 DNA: TGTGCCAGCAGCTTTGGGGATTACTACGAGCAGTACTTC. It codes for CASSFGDYYEQYF.